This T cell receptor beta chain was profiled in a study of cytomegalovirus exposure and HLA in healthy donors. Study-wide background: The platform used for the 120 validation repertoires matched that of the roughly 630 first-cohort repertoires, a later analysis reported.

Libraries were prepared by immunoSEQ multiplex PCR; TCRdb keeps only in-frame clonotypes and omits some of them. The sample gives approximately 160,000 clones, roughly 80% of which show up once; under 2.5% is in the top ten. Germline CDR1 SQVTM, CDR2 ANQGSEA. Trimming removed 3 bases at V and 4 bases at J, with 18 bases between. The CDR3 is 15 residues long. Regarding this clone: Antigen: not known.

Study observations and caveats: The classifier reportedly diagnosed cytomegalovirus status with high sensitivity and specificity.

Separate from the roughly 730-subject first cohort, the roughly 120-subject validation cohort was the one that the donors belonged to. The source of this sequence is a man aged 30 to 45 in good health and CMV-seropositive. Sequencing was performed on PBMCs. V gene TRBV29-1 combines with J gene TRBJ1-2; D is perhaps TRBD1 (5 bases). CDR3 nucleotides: TGCAGCGTTGAGGGGCCAAGGGCAGTCGGCTATGGCTACACCTTC. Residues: CSVEGPRAVGYGYTF.